These 18 T cell receptor beta chains came from one sample sequenced in a study of shared clonotypes between healthy human individuals (dated by TCRdb to about 2020). The library came from the immunoSEQ multiplex PCR assay. As stored in TCRdb, this immuneACCESS dataset retains in-frame rearrangements with V and J assigned. A fraction of the clones does not appear; measured against another copy, unresolved V genes explain less than half of the discrepancy, and the remainder lacks a known reason. The sample table lists around 640,000 clones, approximately 96% of them with a count of one. Approximately 0.12% of the sample goes to the ten largest clones. CD8 naive samples were CD45RO-negative cells positively selected for CCR7, giving a CD45RA+CCR7+ population that excluded TemRA cells. What was sequenced was naive CD8+ T cells sorted from blood. The label giving this sample's cell subset or site can be read as: CD45RA+CCR7+. All receptors derive from a woman aged 25 to 39 in good health.

On this clone: The germline gene is not matched at one end of the junction; a read error may be the cause. The sample carries other DNA sequences with the same CDR3. The genes are TRBV13 and TRBJ2-7; possibly TRBD1 for D (5 bases). The CDR3 consists of 12 residues. Germline-derived CDR1 and CDR2 are PRHDT and FYEKMQ (reference sequence). The DNA for the CDR3 is TGTGCCAGCAGCCTAGGGGCCTACGAGCAGTACTTC. This sequence encodes CASSLGAYEQYF.

The chain is built from TRBV27 and TRBJ1-1; unclear D gene. V lost 0 bases to trimming and J lost 3 bases, with 11 bases between them. The germline CDR1 and CDR2 sequences are MNHEY and SMNVEV (reference sequence). The CDR3 contains 15 residues. As DNA, the CDR3 is TGTGCCAGCAGTTTATCCGCTTGGGGATACACTGAAGCTTTCTTT. Its translation: CASSLSAWGYTEAFF.

This chain connects TRBV5-6 to TRBJ1-5, with TRBD1 matching over 11 bases. The trim removed 4 bases at V and 5 bases at J, leaving 5 bases unmatched. The CDR3 loop spans 15 amino acids. Germline lookup yields CDR1 SGHDT and CDR2 YYEEEE. DNA for the CDR3: TGTGCCAGCAGCAAGGACAGGGGGCGCGATCAGCCCCAGCATTTT. This codes for CASSKDRGRDQPQHF.

The V gene is TRBV28, the J gene TRBJ2-3; D remains unclear. Per the germline V gene, CDR1 is MDHEN and CDR2 is SYDVKM. The CDR3 length is 15 residues. Trimming removed 3 bases from V and 1 base from J, with 11 bases in between. CDR3 DNA sequence: TGTGCCAGCAGTTTTTTTTTGTCTCGCACAGATACGCAGTATTTT. Protein product: CASSFFLSRTDTQYF.

The chain recombines TRBV19 with TRBJ2-5, with D possibly matching TRBD1 (5 bases). Germline loops: CDR1 LNHDA, CDR2 SQIVND (reference sequence). Trimming left V 8 bases short and J 1 base short, with 20 bases between. The CDR3 runs 16 residues. The CDR3 sequence: CASGAKTRLAQETQYF. The CDR3 DNA sequence: TGTGCCAGTGGGGCCAAGACCCGCCTTGCCCAAGAGACCCAGTACTTC.

Here the CDR3 DNA reads TGTGCCACCAGCAGAGATGAAGACAGTGAAGCTTTCTTT. As protein: CATSRDEDSEAFF. The chain carries TRBV15 and TRBJ1-1; weak D call: TRBD1 (5 bases). With 0 bases removed from V and 7 bases from J, the gap between germline ends came to 9 bases. The CDR3 sequence is 13 residues long. In germline, CDR1 is LNHNV, CDR2 YYDKDF (reference sequence).

A single count supports this clone. This chain links TRBV5-8 with TRBJ2-7; TRBD1 might be the D (5 bases). This CDR3 contains 16 residues. Trimming left V 0 bases short and J 4 bases short, with 17 bases between. Per the germline V gene, CDR1 is SGHTS and CDR2 is YDEGEE. The CDR3 bases are TGTGCCAGCAGCTTGGCCGTTCGGCAGGGAAGATACGAGCAGTACTTC. Protein sequence: CASSLAVRQGRYEQYF. The full variable domain, rest sourced from reference TRBV5-8 and TRBJ2-7, is EAGVTQSPTHLIKTRGQQATLRCSPISGHTSVYWYQQALGLGLQFLLWYDEGEERNRGNFPPRFSGRQFPNYSSELNVNALELEDSALYLCASSLAVRQGRYEQYFGPGTRLTVT.

The chain uses TRBV28 and TRBJ1-5, with 7 bases matching TRBD1. The J segment lost 1 base and the V segment lost 6 bases, leaving 6 bases of the junction unmatched. Germline CDR1 and CDR2: MDHEN and SYDVKM. The CDR3 length is 15 residues. CDR3 bases: TGTGCCAGCAGCCAGACAGGGTTGAGCAATCAGCCCCAGCATTTT. Amino acid sequence: CASSQTGLSNQPQHF.

This rearrangement joins TRBV5-1 to TRBJ2-7; TRBD2 is a possible D gene (6 bases). The CDR3 has 13 amino acids. CDR1 and CDR2 from the germline V gene are SGHRS and YFSETQ. V lost 4 bases and J 3 bases, leaving 11 bases between the germline ends. The CDR3: CASSPGLDYEQYF. The CDR3 DNA reads TGCGCCAGCAGCCCGGGACTTGACTACGAGCAGTACTTC.

The chain has TRBV11-2 and TRBJ2-1, with D perhaps matching TRBD2 (6 bases). Germline assignment: CDR1 SGHAT and CDR2 FQNNGV. Between the trimmed V and J ends, which lost 0 bases and 1 base, there was a span of 10 bases. The CDR3 extends over 16 amino acids. Written as DNA, the CDR3 is TGTGCCAGCAGCTTAGACTTCGGGAGTTCCTACAATGAGCAGTTCTTC. Its translation: CASSLDFGSSYNEQFF.

The rearrangement uses TRBV2 and TRBJ2-2, with D uncertain. The V and J ends lost 10 bases and 0 bases respectively, with 18 bases between them. The CDR3 is 16 amino acids. The germline V gene encodes CDR1 SNHLY and CDR2 FYNNEI. CDR3 region: CATPRRTEANTGELFF. CDR3 bases: TGTGCCACACCCCGAAGGACCGAAGCGAACACCGGGGAGCTGTTTTTT.

This clone was recorded a few times. CDR3 nucleotide sequence: TGTGCCAGCAGCCAAGAGAGGGACGGCGGCACTGAAGCTTTCTTT. This gives the protein CASSQERDGGTEAFF. The chain links TRBV4-2 to TRBJ1-1; D may be TRBD1 (5 bases). Germline V CDR1 and CDR2: LGHNA, YNFKEQ. V was clipped by 0 bases and J by 4 bases, with 12 bases between them. The CDR3 is 15 residues long.

The sample holds one count of this clone. The genes are TRBV9 and TRBJ2-1; D possibly corresponds to TRBD2 (6 bases). Germline V CDR1 and CDR2: SGDLS, YYNGEE. The CDR3 sequence is 14 residues long. The V and J ends lost 7 bases and 4 bases respectively, with 15 bases between them. CDR3 loop: CASCSGVGYNEQFF. In nucleotides, the CDR3 is TGTGCCAGCTGTAGCGGAGTCGGTTACAATGAGCAGTTCTTC.

The J gene is TRBJ2-1, the V gene TRBV27, with 10 bases fitting TRBD2. This CDR3 spans 14 amino acids. In germline, CDR1 is MNHEY, CDR2 SMNVEV (reference sequence). V dropped 4 bases and J dropped 8; count of bases not matched to a gene: 5. CDR3 nucleotides: TGTGCCAGCAGTTCGAGGACTAGCGGTCATGAGCAGTTCTTC. This gives the protein CASSSRTSGHEQFF.

This sequence joins TRBV4-2 and TRBJ2-2; tentative D call: TRBD1 (6 bases). The CDR3 extends over 15 amino acids. Trimming removed 4 bases at V and 1 base at J, with 10 bases between. Germline lookup yields CDR1 LGHNA and CDR2 YNFKEQ. CDR3 loop: CASSPQQGNTGELFF. The CDR3 DNA is TGTGCCAGCAGCCCCCAACAGGGGAACACCGGGGAGCTGTTTTTT.

The J gene is TRBJ2-1, the V gene TRBV2; D perhaps matches TRBD2 (5 bases). Germline CDR1 is SNHLY and CDR2 is FYNNEI. Trimming left V 8 bases short and J 7 bases short, with 12 bases between. CDR3 length: 12 residues. The CDR3 protein is CASLSPGNEQFF. The CDR3, as DNA: TGTGCCAGCTTGTCGCCGGGGAATGAGCAGTTCTTC.

This clone occurred once. V gene TRBV27 combines with J gene TRBJ1-2; D is possibly TRBD1 (6 bases). The CDR3 spans 15 residues. Germline V gene data show CDR1 as MNHEY and CDR2 as SMNVEV (reference sequence). V was cut by 3 bases and J by 4 bases, with 15 bases left in between. The CDR3 sequence: CASSLMGGAGYGYTF. DNA of the CDR3: TGTGCCAGCAGTTTGATGGGGGGGGCAGGCTATGGCTACACCTTC.

The chain carries TRBV5-6 and TRBJ2-1; D ambiguous. The CDR3 has 11 residues. Looked up from germline, CDR1 is SGHDT and CDR2 is YYEEEE. V was shortened by 3 bases and J by 10 bases, with 8 bases between the two germline ends. The CDR3 is CASSSGLEQFF. The CDR3 DNA is TGTGCCAGCAGCTCGGGCCTAGAGCAGTTCTTC.